This TCR beta chain was found in a study of cytomegalovirus exposure and HLA in healthy donors. Overall study results and limits: The investigators catalogued some 150 TCR beta chains as cytomegalovirus-associated.

Primers for the PCR totalled 60 Vbeta and 13 Jbeta. The method was immunoSEQ multiplex PCR; TCRdb's version includes in-frame clones alone and lacks a portion of them. Of roughly 220,000 clones in the sample, 70% are singletons; the top ten hold 2.6%. Note on this clone: Antigen: not known.

The clonotype comes from a man in his forties or fifties in good health and CMV-seropositive. The sample was PBMCs.

CDR3 in amino acids: CASSEEDTLGFYEQYF. Here the CDR3 DNA reads TGCGCCAGCAGTGAGGAGGACACGTTAGGGTTTTACGAGCAGTACTTC. This chain links TRBV10-2 with TRBJ2-7, with a possible D match to TRBD1 (5 bases). Trimming pared 2 bases from V and 4 bases from J, leaving 18 bases between. The CDR3 is made up of 16 amino acids. The germline CDR1 and CDR2 sequences are WSHSY and SAAADI.